This T cell receptor beta chain was identified during a study of cytomegalovirus exposure and HLA in healthy donors (dated by TCRdb to 2017 to 2019). Turning to the overall study: An earlier analysis of several hundred of the donors reported more than 250 Gb of sequence data and around 120 million unique TCR beta sequences from about 200 million T cells. Approximately 300 gigabases of sequencing data and around 85 million unique TCR sequences made up an early release that covered under 750 HLA-typed donors. Of the 300 to 400 genotyped donors, 65% to 90% fell in the genetic ancestry cluster associated with self-reported Caucasian donors. The study was designed to test whether signatures of past pathogen exposure could be identified by cataloging public T cell receptors. Using immunosequencing, the study profiled T cell repertoires from 640 or so subjects and related those repertoires to cytomegalovirus serostatus. In addition to the first cohort of 650 to 800 subjects, a separate validation cohort of approximately 110 different subjects was used. The study combined high-throughput TCR immunosequencing, statistical association of individual TCRs with disease status, and machine learning to predict cytomegalovirus infection status. A later analysis re-analyzed previously published TCR beta repertoires from 660 or so donors and added high-resolution HLA genotyping to study TCR occurrence patterns. Rather than drawing on any new phenotypic data, the later analysis identified candidate immune exposures from TCR beta sequences and the way those sequences occurred across donors. An earlier analysis of 587 of the donors used high-throughput TCR beta sequencing to judge whether each TCR beta V gene segment behaved as functional or pseudogenic. Alongside the repertoire data, information on donor age, sex, ethnicity and CMV serostatus was compiled. A later genetic analysis used genome-wide SNP genotypes for about three fifths of the 666 donors, treating that subset as a discovery cohort. All discovery cohort repertoires had been generated using a single sequencing platform. Class I and class II HLA loci were covered by the typing at four-digit resolution. Typing coverage differed by locus: A, B, C, DRB1 and DQB1 were typed in roughly 620-630 donors, DQA1 in around 500, DPA1 in approximately 600, and DPB1 in 400 to 480. About five DR-DQ haplotypes were treated as single units for association and clustering because of strong linkage in the cohort. Across about 370 genotyped donors of the cohort, an average of approximately 240,000 unique TCR beta nucleotide sequences per donor were sequenced, and approximately 17% of those sequences were non-productive.

According to the germline V gene (reference sequence), CDR1 reads LNHDA and CDR2 reads SQIVND. V is reduced by 6 bases and J by 5 bases, leaving a spacing of 16 bases between them. Counted from cysteine to phenylalanine, this CDR3 has 14 amino acids. Just the 42-base CDR3 DNA is kept, in frame starting at base 1. The study at large found these results: Several of the top co-occurrence clusters appeared to be linked to parvovirus B19, influenza, CMV and Epstein-Barr virus, according to a later analysis. The only immune exposure information available for the cohort was CMV serostatus. According to a later analysis, TCR association rates differed among HLA loci, with DRB1 alleles showing the most associated TCRs and HLA-C alleles showing the fewest. Linkage disequilibrium might explain the correlated functional status among segregating V segments, but an unknown experimental factor could not be ruled out. Most CMV-associated TCR beta chains appeared to be HLA-restricted in a later analysis, and the HLA associations seemed to be driven largely by CMV exposure. Assigning TCR associations to individual alleles was difficult when HLA alleles, especially DR and DQ, strongly co-occurred. A total of fewer than 200 TCR beta chains were listed by the study as associated with cytomegalovirus. A cluster of highly shared sequence variants was judged likely to be a technical artifact of the sequencing pipeline. In a later genetic analysis, fewer N-insertions in productive TCRs were reported among donors in an Asian-associated ancestry cluster than the roughly 640-donor mean. Because the 87-base-pair reads could not distinguish some IMGT-functional V segments, including TRBV6-2 and TRBV6-3, those segments were excluded. Because counts were too low, around 17 rarely observed V segments, including chromosome 9 orphons, were left out of the earlier analysis of about 620 of the donors. Most TCR sequences were observed very rarely across donors, whereas some public TCRs were present in many individuals. Because HLA typing was unavailable for some donors at each locus, only the typed subset was used in association tests. A later genetic analysis associated a missense DCLRE1C variant with V-gene and J-gene trimming of TCR beta chains, and an independent cohort replicated the association. In an earlier analysis of some 500 of the donors, most TCR beta V segments appeared in productive rearrangements about 87% or about 30% of the time, broadly matching IMGT annotations. In a later analysis, around 17,000 TCR beta sequences were associated with specific HLA alleles at a false discovery rate of 0.05. A further reported finding was that TCR beta sequences accurately predicted the HLA-A and HLA-B alleles for most subjects in the first cohort. The classifier was reported to diagnose cytomegalovirus status with high specificity and sensitivity in both the original and validation cohorts. The authors suggested that the approach could potentially be extended to other disease states and immunological phenotypes. Compared with equally common non-associated chains, HLA-associated TCR beta chains in a later analysis were more clonally expanded and had lower generation probabilities. In vitro tests confirmed that three of the cytomegalovirus-associated TCR beta chains recognize cytomegalovirus antigens. Roughly uniform sequencing depth across donors was assumed in presence/absence analyses, although this assumption may not hold. The cohort was sequenced for TCR beta chains only, and without alpha or paired-chain data the features that could be detected were limited.

This clone came up once. Its specific antigen is unknown. No base quality values were provided; no much bigger clone lies one nucleotide off. The cohort comprised under 700 healthy bone marrow donors. Cohort members were all nominally healthy when sampled, although unrecorded immune exposures were likely present. The donor tested CMV seronegative and was one of the 352 seronegative cohort members. Every donor gave a peripheral blood sample, and the peripheral blood mononuclear cells from that sample were used for TCR beta sequencing. The Qiagen DNeasy Blood Extraction Kit was used to extract genomic DNA from the blood cell samples. Library method: the immunoSEQ multiplex PCR assay. A mixture of 60 forward primers for TCR Vbeta segments and 13 reverse primers for TCR Jbeta segments was used in the multiplex PCR. The CDR3 region of rearranged TCR beta genes was amplified from genomic DNA with a multiplex PCR assay. The Illumina HiSeq System was used to sequence the amplified TCR beta libraries as 87-base-pair reads. The study's own analysis went as follows. A later analysis counted 65 million to 90 million unique TCR beta chains across the 550 to 700 repertoires, and some 12 million of these chains were shared by at least two donors. Raw reads were error-corrected and collapsed into unique sequences with a nearest-neighbor algorithm that merged closely related sequences to remove PCR and sequencing errors. To assign V, D and J gene segments, CDR3 sequences were aligned to IMGT reference sequences. For a sequence to be retained, a match of at least six nucleotides to both a V gene segment and a J gene segment was required. Rearrangements were called productive when the CDR3 lacked stop codons and stayed in frame with V and J; all others were non-productive. Following IMGT convention, CDR3 was defined as the stretch from the second conserved V-encoded cysteine to the conserved J-encoded phenylalanine. The earlier analysis of some 600 of the donors excluded sequences that lacked an unambiguous match to a single V gene segment. An earlier analysis of a few hundred of the donors called V segments functional above 56.7% productive rearrangements and segregating when the between-donor standard deviation exceeded 5%. A statistical classification framework was built for diagnosing cytomegalovirus status from the catalog of TCR beta chain sequences. A later analysis assigned V and J genes by comparing TCR nucleotide sequences with IMGT/GENE-DB human TR gene sequences. In a later analysis, CDR3 sequences and most-parsimonious VDJ recombination scenarios were assigned using the TCRdist pipeline. In a later analysis, each TCR beta chain was defined by its CDR3 amino acid sequence together with its V-gene family, and reads lacking a unique V-gene family were excluded. A later analysis removed 600 or so highly shared, low-generation-probability nucleotide sequences to deal with suspected cross-contamination and a sequencing artifact. In a later analysis, a clonal expansion index for each public chain was calculated from normalized within-repertoire ranks of inferred template counts. In a later analysis, generation probabilities were computed with a VDJ recombination model fitted to out-of-frame rearrangements, and the resulting probabilities were checked against IGoR. Hypergeometric tests were used in a later analysis to score TCR-TCR, TCR-HLA and TCR-CMV co-occurrence, with a repertoire-size bias correction applied to the TCR pairs. False discovery rates were estimated in a later analysis by permuting HLA or CMV assignments 20 times. In a later analysis, co-occurring TCRs were grouped using DBSCAN, with TCRdist sequence similarity added in when clustering inside HLA-allele-positive subsets. Repertoires with fewer than 30,000 or more than 120,000 public chains were left out of co-occurrence clustering, as were a handful of repertoires with anomalous nucleotide sharing. TCRdb holds this immuneACCESS table with in-frame rearrangements only. Some clones are missing; in checked studies, unresolved V genes explain under half, and the rest has no known cause. Clone size and the V and J calls come from that table; the DNA yielded D and trimming. In this sample the table shows 98,000 or so clones, approximately 80% of which occur a single time. The ten largest clones represent roughly 8% of the sample.

This TCR was recovered from a female donor in good health and CMV-seronegative. This receptor chain uses TRBV19 and TRBJ1-1, and perhaps TRBD1 as D gene, on 5 matching bases. The sequenced material came from PBMCs. For the CDR3, the sequence is CASSPPWGVTEAFF. The DNA sequence is given as TGTGCCAGTAGCCCCCCGTGGGGGGTGACTGAAGCTTTCTTT.